The 20 T cell receptor beta chains given below trace back to one sample, sequenced in a study of technical replicates of blood from a few donors. Method: immunoSEQ multiplex PCR; TCRdb's copy keeps in-frame clones and lacks some. This repertoire shows about 82,000 clones, roughly 94% found once; its top ten account for 0.39%. The sample consisted of T cells isolated from PBMCs. Receptors were obtained from a human donor in good health.

This clone is a singleton in its sample. The chain combines TRBV4-1 with TRBJ2-2; D gene uncertain. The CDR3 is 15 amino acids. Germline CDR1 and CDR2: MGHRA and YSYEKL. With 1 base removed from V and 4 bases from J, the gap between germline ends came to 10 bases. The DNA for the CDR3 is TGCGCCAGCAGCCAAGCAGGCCTCCCCACCGGGGAGCTGTTTTTT. Amino acids: CASSQAGLPTGELFF.

The V call is TRBV13, the J call TRBJ2-7; the D gene is possibly TRBD1 (6 bases). The CDR3 runs 14 residues. Germline V gene data show CDR1 as PRHDT and CDR2 as FYEKMQ (reference sequence). The V gene lost 0 bases and the J gene lost 0 bases, with 6 bases spanning the gap. The CDR3 nucleotides are TGTGCCAGCAGCTTAGGGGACAGCTCCTACGAGCAGTACTTC. Amino acid sequence: CASSLGDSSYEQYF.

V and J are TRBV6-5 and TRBJ2-7, with 7 bases lining up with TRBD1. Unmatched junction bases numbered 9, after V lost 0 bases and J lost 4 bases. Germline CDR1 is MNHEY and CDR2 is SVGAGI. CDR3 size: 16 residues. This CDR3 is CASSYSRGTVSYEQYF. The CDR3 DNA reads as TGTGCCAGCAGTTACTCGAGGGGGACAGTTTCTTACGAGCAGTACTTC.

This chain uses TRBV28 with TRBJ1-5, with D possibly matching TRBD1 (5 bases). The CDR3 has 12 residues. The V and J ends lost 3 bases and 9 bases respectively, with 9 bases between them. Germline V gene lookup returns CDR1 MDHEN and CDR2 SYDVKM. CDR3 DNA: TGTGCCAGCAGTTTCGAAGGGGCGCCCCAGCATTTT. The encoded protein is CASSFEGAPQHF. Using reference TRBV28 and TRBJ1-5 for the parts outside the CDR3, the full variable domain is DVKVTQSSRYLVKRTGEKVFLECVQDMDHENMFWYRQDPGLGLRLIYFSYDVKMKEKGDIPEGYSVSREKKERFSLILESASTNQTSMYLCASSFEGAPQHFGDGTRLSIL.

This chain uses TRBV6-1 with TRBJ1-2; D is unresolved. The V gene's germline CDR1 is MNHNS and CDR2 SASEGT. Trimming shortened V by 2 bases and J by 3 bases, and 13 bases separated the two germline ends. This CDR3 has 15 amino acids. CDR3 DNA: TGTGCCAGCAGTGAACTTAGTTACGGGGACTATGGCTACACCTTC. It codes for CASSELSYGDYGYTF.

This sequence joins TRBV7-9 and TRBJ1-5; D remains unclear. V was shortened by 3 bases and J by 0 bases, with 3 bases between the two germline ends. The germline V gene encodes CDR1 SEHNR and CDR2 FQNEAQ (reference sequence). The CDR3 is made up of 13 amino acids. The CDR3 is CASSFNSNQPQHF. CDR3 DNA sequence: TGTGCCAGCAGCTTTAATAGCAATCAGCCCCAGCATTTT.

The table lists this clone with a count of one. The CDR3 reads CASSFTPGITGELFF. The CDR3 DNA reads as TGTGCCAGCAGTTTTACGCCAGGGATCACCGGGGAGCTGTTTTTT. The chain has TRBV27 and TRBJ2-2, with a possible D match to TRBD1 (5 bases). The V end lost 3 bases, the J end lost 4 bases, and 12 bases lay between the germline ends. CDR3 length: 15 residues. CDR1 is MNHEY, CDR2 SMNVEV, per germline (reference sequence).

The chain uses TRBV19 and TRBJ1-4, with D maybe TRBD1 (5 bases). Trimming left V 7 bases short and J 7 bases short, with 19 bases between. The CDR3 runs to 15 residues. Germline lookup yields CDR1 LNHDA and CDR2 SQIVND (reference sequence). The CDR3 is CASNKFGARGEKLFF. CDR3 nucleotides: TGTGCCAGTAATAAATTTGGGGCAAGAGGTGAAAAACTGTTTTTT.

This chain links TRBV9 with TRBJ2-7; D possibly corresponds to TRBD1 (5 bases). The CDR3 loop spans 17 amino acids. Germline CDR1 SGDLS, CDR2 YYNGEE. V was pared by 4 bases and J by 5 bases, with 25 bases between. The CDR3 sequence: CASSPTGYGTRFDEQYF. In nucleotides, the CDR3 is TGTGCCAGCAGCCCAACAGGATACGGTACCCGGTTCGACGAGCAGTACTTC.

V and J are TRBV6-6 and TRBJ1-1; D is unresolved. The germline V and J ends were trimmed by 6 bases and 2 bases, with 10 bases remaining between them. Per the germline V gene, CDR1 is MNHNY and CDR2 is SVGAGI (reference sequence). The CDR3 has 13 residues. The CDR3 loop reads CASRGDVNTEAFF. In nucleotides, the CDR3 is TGTGCCAGCAGGGGCGACGTTAACACTGAAGCTTTCTTT.

This clone was observed once. J is TRBJ2-1 and V is TRBV7-9, with D unclear. V lost 4 bases, J lost 8 bases, and 15 bases lay in between. The germline V gene has CDR1 SEHNR and CDR2 FQNEAQ (reference sequence). CDR3 length: 14 amino acids. The CDR3 nucleotides read TGTGCCAGCAGCTCCCTGGGCAGAGTGGATGAGCAGTTCTTC. Its translation is CASSSLGRVDEQFF.

This chain links TRBV11-2 with TRBJ1-1; possibly TRBD1 for D (5 bases). The length of the CDR3 is 12 residues. The V end lost 4 bases, the J end lost 5 bases, and 8 bases lay between the germline ends. CDR1 and CDR2 from the germline V gene are SGHAT and FQNNGV. The DNA of the CDR3 is TGTGCCAGCAGCTATGGGGGGACTGAAGCTTTCTTT. This encodes CASSYGGTEAFF.

V is TRBV4-2 and J is TRBJ2-3; TRBD2 matches 9 bases. Germline V gene data show CDR1 as LGHNA and CDR2 as YNFKEQ. The CDR3 is 16 residues long. J was trimmed by 3 bases and V by 0 bases; bases with no gene match: 4. This chain's CDR3 is CASSQESGLATDTQYF. The CDR3 DNA sequence: TGTGCCAGCAGCCAAGAATCGGGACTAGCAACAGATACGCAGTATTTT.

The genes are TRBV6-1 and TRBJ2-7; the match to TRBD2 covers 10 bases. Trimming at V came to 1 base and at J to 4 bases, leaving 7 bases not matched to a gene. Germline V gene sequence: CDR1 MNHNS, CDR2 SASEGT. The CDR3 has 16 residues. The CDR3 loop is CASSEVSGLALYEQYF. The CDR3 DNA reads TGTGCCAGCAGTGAAGTGTCGGGACTAGCGTTATACGAGCAGTACTTC.

The chain recombines TRBV7-2 with TRBJ1-2, with 7 nucleotides matching TRBD1. Germline values: CDR1 SGHTA, CDR2 FQGNSA. The CDR3 loop spans 15 amino acids. The trim removed 5 bases at V and 5 bases at J, leaving 11 bases unmatched. The CDR3 protein is CASSTGQVFAYGYTF. The CDR3, as DNA: TGTGCCAGCAGCACTGGACAGGTCTTTGCTTATGGCTACACCTTC.

The chain has TRBV4-3 and TRBJ1-2; D is perhaps TRBD1 (6 bases). Germline assignment: CDR1 LGHNA and CDR2 YSLEER. Trimming pared 0 bases from V and 6 bases from J, leaving 11 bases between. The CDR3 runs 14 residues. CDR3 nucleotide sequence: TGCGCCAGCAGCCAAGACAACAGGGTGCATGGCTACACCTTC. This translates into CASSQDNRVHGYTF.

J is TRBJ1-5 and V is TRBV6-1, with TRBD1 as a possible D gene (5 bases). CDR1 and CDR2 (germline): MNHNS, SASEGT. V lost 1 base and J lost 1, with 8 bases in between. This CDR3 is 15 amino acids long. The CDR3 is CASSEGGGSNQPQHF. For the CDR3, the DNA is TGTGCCAGCAGTGAAGGGGGGGGGAGCAATCAGCCCCAGCATTTT.

The chain recombines TRBV10-3 with TRBJ2-3; TRBD2 is a possible D gene (6 bases). This CDR3 has 13 residues. CDR1 is ENHRY, CDR2 SYGVKD, per germline. The V and J ends lost 1 base and 7 bases respectively, with 9 bases between them. The CDR3 region has the DNA TGTGCCATCAGTGAGTGGGGGGAGAATACGCAGTATTTT. Its translation: CAISEWGENTQYF.

The rearrangement joins TRBV10-1 to TRBJ2-2; D perhaps matches TRBD2 (6 bases). Between the trimmed V and J ends, which lost 4 bases and 7 bases, there was a span of 13 bases. CDR3 length: 14 amino acids. Per the germline V gene, CDR1 is WNHNN and CDR2 is SYGVQD (reference sequence). The CDR3 region is CASSGDFPIGELFF. The CDR3 DNA reads as TGCGCCAGCAGTGGGGACTTCCCCATCGGGGAGCTGTTTTTT.

The V call is TRBV27, the J call TRBJ1-5; D perhaps matches TRBD1 (6 bases). CDR1 and CDR2 (germline): MNHEY, SMNVEV (reference sequence). The V gene lost 2 bases and the J gene lost 5 bases, with 10 bases spanning the gap. The CDR3 has 14 residues. CDR3 in amino acids: CASSLTGRDQPQHF. Written as DNA, the CDR3 is TGTGCCAGCAGTTTAACAGGGAGGGATCAGCCCCAGCATTTT.